The clone carrying this T cell receptor (beta chain) has ten or more counts. Its antigen is undetermined. This record comes from a study of T-cell memory formation after mild COVID-19. Study information: For the most part, TCR clusters were specific to one donor.

Regarding the study as a whole: While clones contracting from day 15 to 85 were balanced between CD4 and CD8, later expanders leaned CD4+. Mainly CM and EM harbored the contracting CD4+ clones; mainly EMRA harbored the CD8+ ones.

One entry per CDR3 protein results from TCRdb running MiXCR on the 5' RACE reads. The profile covers fewer than 350,000 distinct CDR3 sequences, with 14% appearing a single time and 21% taken by the ten largest. Sequences were obtained from PBMCs or a T cell subset sorted from them (not recorded which). This receptor was taken from a man aged 18 to 30 who had mild COVID-19 (a few samples of this study predate the infection). Cell type and time point are not known.

The CDR3 DNA reads TGCGCCAGCAGTCATGGGGAGGGGATGTCCGGGGAGCTGTTTTTT. This gives the protein CASSHGEGMSGELFF. The chain is built from TRBV23-1 and TRBJ2-2; the match to TRBD2 covers 7 bases. TRBV23-1 is an ORF; its function is uncertain. The CDR3 is 15 amino acids. Trimming removed 3 bases from V and 6 bases from J; junction bases left unmatched: 7.